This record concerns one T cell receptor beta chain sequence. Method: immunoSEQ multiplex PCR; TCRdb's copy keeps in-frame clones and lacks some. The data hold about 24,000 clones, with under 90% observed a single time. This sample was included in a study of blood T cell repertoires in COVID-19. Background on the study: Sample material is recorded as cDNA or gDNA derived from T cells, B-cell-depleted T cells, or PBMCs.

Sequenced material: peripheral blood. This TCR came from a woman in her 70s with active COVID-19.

The DNA of the CDR3 is TGCGCCAGCAGCCTCGGGAGCTCCTACAATGAGCAGTTCTTC. As protein: CASSLGSSYNEQFF. The rearrangement links TRBV4-1 to TRBJ2-1, with D perhaps TRBD2 (6 bases). The CDR3 runs to 14 residues. Germline V gene sequence: CDR1 MGHRA, CDR2 YSYEKL. V lost 4 bases and J 0 bases, leaving 7 bases between the germline ends.